The next 25 T cell receptor beta chains were all read from a single sample in a study of cytomegalovirus exposure and HLA in healthy donors. The PCR used 60 Vbeta and 13 Jbeta primers. The repertoire was sequenced with immunoSEQ multiplex PCR; TCRdb's copy has only in-frame clones and lacks some. The table includes approximately 160,000 clones, 82% detected once. The sample was PBMCs. These receptors came from a girl under 18 in good health and CMV-seropositive.

The chain couples TRBV19 to TRBJ2-1, with 7 bases fitting TRBD1. Germline V gene lookup returns CDR1 LNHDA and CDR2 SQIVND (reference sequence). After removal of 2 bases from V and 1 base from J, the junction contained 5 bases not matched to a gene. This CDR3 spans 16 amino acids. DNA for the CDR3: TGTGCCAGTAGTATATCGACAGGGCTGTCCTACAATGAGCAGTTCTTC. This gives the protein CASSISTGLSYNEQFF.

This chain connects TRBV20-1 to TRBJ2-1, with 7 bases matching TRBD2. The CDR3 covers 11 residues. Trimming cost V 6 bases and J 13 bases; bases outside gene matches: 9. Germline CDR1 and CDR2: DFQATT and SNEGSKA (reference sequence). For the CDR3, the DNA is TGCAGTGCGGGGAGGGCTCTAAAACAGTTCTTC. Encoded protein: CSAGRALKQFF.

This chain joins TRBV7-2 and TRBJ2-2, with D possibly being TRBD2 (6 bases). Germline-derived CDR1 and CDR2 are SGHTA and FQGNSA. V lost 1 base to trimming and J lost 5 bases, with 14 bases between them. CDR3 length: 16 amino acids. The DNA for the CDR3 is TGTGCCAGCAGCTTAGGAGCTCTAGCGATGACCGGGGAGCTGTTTTTT. It yields the protein CASSLGALAMTGELFF.

This clone has just a few counts. The J gene is TRBJ1-2, the V gene TRBV2; D perhaps matches TRBD1 (6 bases). Germline V gene data show CDR1 as SNHLY and CDR2 as FYNNEI. V was clipped by 11 bases and J by 7 bases, with 20 bases between them. The CDR3 is 13 residues long. CDR3 loop: CAGAWTDLSGYTF. CDR3 sequence (DNA): TGTGCCGGCGCCTGGACAGACCTATCTGGCTACACCTTC.

The chain links TRBV11-3 to TRBJ2-5; the D gene is possibly TRBD2 (5 bases). Germline assignment: CDR1 SGHNT and CDR2 YENEEA. The CDR3 is 13 residues long. V lost 4 bases and J 5 bases, leaving 11 bases between the germline ends. Here the CDR3 reads CASSSARRETQYF. CDR3 sequence (DNA): TGTGCCAGCAGCTCCGCTCGGAGGGAGACCCAGTACTTC.

CDR3 protein: CASSLLPVSGRRIEQYF. The CDR3 DNA reads as TGTGCCAGCAGCTTGCTCCCCGTTAGCGGGAGACGTATCGAGCAGTACTTC. J is TRBJ2-7 and V is TRBV5-5; TRBD2 agrees at 9 bases. This CDR3 region has 17 residues. V lost 1 base, J lost 6 bases, and 14 bases stayed unmatched. Germline CDR1 is SGHKS and CDR2 is YYEKEE (reference sequence).

This clone showed up just a few times. The chain couples TRBV11-2 to TRBJ1-1; TRBD1 aligns across 10 bases. Trimming cost V 3 bases and J 8 bases; bases outside gene matches: 12. CDR1 and CDR2 from the germline V gene are SGHAT and FQNNGV. The CDR3 covers 16 residues. The CDR3 bases are TGTGCCAGCAGCTTCCCCCCAGGGACAGGGGAACGCGAAGCTTTCTTT. Protein: CASSFPPGTGEREAFF.

The gene calls are TRBV6-4 and TRBJ2-1; D is uncertain. CDR3 length: 15 amino acids. CDR1 and CDR2 from the germline V gene are MRHNA and SNTAGT. V was shortened by 6 bases and J by 6 bases, with 18 bases between the two germline ends. The CDR3 DNA reads as TGTGCCAGCAGCGCCGACCCCGAGGCTGTCAATGAGCAGTTCTTC. Translation gives CASSADPEAVNEQFF.

The chain is built from TRBV5-1 and TRBJ1-2, with 9 bases aligning to TRBD1. The CDR3 has 14 amino acids. J was trimmed by 4 bases and V by 2 bases; bases with no gene match: 3. The V gene's germline CDR1 is SGHRS and CDR2 YFSETQ. The CDR3 sequence is CASSLRQGGYGYTF. The CDR3 region has the DNA TGCGCCAGCAGCTTAAGACAGGGGGGCTATGGCTACACCTTC.

J is TRBJ1-3 and V is TRBV9, with D uncertain. This CDR3 spans 17 amino acids. Per the germline V gene, CDR1 is SGDLS and CDR2 is YYNGEE. V was trimmed by 0 bases and J by 0 bases, leaving 13 bases between them. DNA of the CDR3: TGTGCCAGCAGCGTAGTAGAGGGCAGGAACTCTGGAAACACCATATATTTT. Its translation is CASSVVEGRNSGNTIYF.

This chain joins TRBV28 and TRBJ2-7; weak D call: TRBD2 (6 bases). The CDR3 loop spans 16 amino acids. CDR1 and CDR2 from the germline V gene are MDHEN and SYDVKM. V was clipped by 3 bases and J by 2 bases, with 17 bases between them. CDR3 loop: CASSLGTGTPTYEQYF. As DNA, the CDR3 is TGTGCCAGCAGTTTGGGGACGGGGACTCCCACCTACGAGCAGTACTTC.

This rearrangement joins TRBV6-1 to TRBJ2-5, with D maybe TRBD1 (6 bases). Germline CDR1 is MNHNS and CDR2 is SASEGT. This CDR3 has 15 amino acids. V was trimmed by 4 bases and J by 5 bases, leaving 17 bases between them. This CDR3 reads CASSGLGGAMETQYF. CDR3 bases: TGTGCCAGCAGTGGCCTTGGGGGCGCCATGGAGACCCAGTACTTC.

The chain has TRBV5-1 and TRBJ2-5, with D maybe TRBD2 (5 bases). The CDR3 contains 14 residues. V dropped 1 base and J dropped 8 bases, with 15 bases sitting between them. Germline CDR1 SGHRS, CDR2 YFSETQ. In nucleotides, the CDR3 is TGCGCCAGCAGCTTGATGCGTCTTAGCGAAACCCAGTACTTC. Translation: CASSLMRLSETQYF.

The rearrangement links TRBV5-4 to TRBJ2-2, with TRBD1 identical over 10 bases. The CDR3 length is 18 residues. Germline V CDR1 and CDR2: SGHNT, YYREEE (reference sequence). The ends lost 0 bases at V and 0 bases at J; junction bases unmatched: 5. CDR3 sequence: CASSLGDRGLTNTGELFF. Written as DNA, the CDR3 is TGTGCCAGCAGCTTGGGGGACAGGGGATTGACGAACACCGGGGAGCTGTTTTTT. The full variable domain, rest sourced from reference TRBV5-4 and TRBJ2-2, is ETGVTQSPTHLIKTRGQQVTLRCSSQSGHNTVSWYQQALGQGPQFIFQYYREEENGRGNFPPRFSGLQFPNYSSELNVNALELDDSALYLCASSLGDRGLTNTGELFFGEGSRLTVL.

The chain uses TRBV7-3 and TRBJ2-1, with 8 positions matching TRBD1. The ends lost 5 bases at V and 1 base at J; junction bases unmatched: 4. From germline, CDR1 is SGHTA and CDR2 FQGTGA. CDR3 size: 15 residues. CDR3 coding DNA: TGTGCCAGCAGCGGGCAGGGGGCTTCCTACAATGAGCAGTTCTTC. Protein sequence: CASSGQGASYNEQFF.

V usage is TRBV9 and J usage is TRBJ2-1; D possibly corresponds to TRBD2 (7 bases). Germline assignment: CDR1 SGDLS and CDR2 YYNGEE. Trimming pared 2 bases from V and 4 bases from J, leaving 16 bases between. The CDR3 runs 16 residues. For the CDR3, the DNA is TGTGCCAGCAGCGTTCGGGGGGCAGCCCTTTACAATGAGCAGTTCTTC. Its protein product is CASSVRGAALYNEQFF.

The J gene is TRBJ2-7, the V gene TRBV27; 7 nucleotides match TRBD1. The junction had 18 bases not matched to a gene; V was cut back by 6 bases and J by 7 bases. The CDR3 is made up of 16 amino acids. In germline, CDR1 is MNHEY, CDR2 SMNVEV (reference sequence). The CDR3 sequence: CASSWATGLPLEEQYF. CDR3 nucleotides: TGTGCCAGCAGCTGGGCGACAGGGTTGCCCCTTGAAGAGCAGTACTTC.

The chain links TRBV6-6 to TRBJ2-2, with 10 bases lining up with TRBD1. CDR3 length: 16 residues. The V segment lost 6 bases and the J segment 3 bases; nucleotides outside the gene matches: 7. Germline V CDR1 and CDR2: MNHNY, SVGAGI (reference sequence). Here the CDR3 DNA reads TGTGCCAGCAGCCAAGACAGGGGGCTGGACACCGGGGAGCTGTTTTTT. Translation gives CASSQDRGLDTGELFF.

This chain connects TRBV2 to TRBJ2-6; TRBD1 aligns across 9 bases. J was trimmed by 3 bases and V by 8 bases; bases with no gene match: 11. CDR3 length: 17 amino acids. Looked up from germline, CDR1 is SNHLY and CDR2 is FYNNEI. CDR3 sequence: CASGWDRVASGANVLTF. CDR3 DNA sequence: TGTGCCAGCGGCTGGGACAGGGTAGCCAGTGGGGCCAACGTCCTGACTTTC.

The chain combines TRBV9 with TRBJ1-4, with 10 bases lining up with TRBD1. This CDR3 is built from 14 residues. Germline trimming cut 3 bases from V and 7 bases from J; bases unmatched to any gene: 3. CDR1 and CDR2 (germline): SGDLS, YYNGEE. The CDR3 nucleotides are TGTGCCAGCAGCGACCGGGACAGGGGTGAAAAACTGTTTTTT. This translates into CASSDRDRGEKLFF.

The J gene is TRBJ2-7, the V gene TRBV9, with TRBD1 matching over 9 bases. With V trimmed by 3 bases and J by 6 bases, 10 bases remained unmatched. The germline V gene encodes CDR1 SGDLS and CDR2 YYNGEE. This CDR3 is 15 amino acids long. The CDR3 is CASSERPGQGGEQYF. DNA of the CDR3: TGTGCCAGCAGCGAAAGACCGGGACAGGGAGGCGAGCAGTACTTC. The full variable domain, in which reference TRBV9 and TRBJ2-7 provide the parts outside the CDR3, is DSGVTQTPKHLITATGQRVTLRCSPRSGDLSVYWYQQSLDQGLQFLIQYYNGEERAKGNILERFSAQQFPDLHSELNLSSLELGDSALYFCASSERPGQGGEQYFGPGTRLTVT.

This clone was observed a few times. V usage is TRBV27 and J usage is TRBJ2-7, with TRBD2 matching 12 bases. V lost 4 bases to trimming and J lost 2 bases; unmatched junction nucleotides: 9. The CDR3 sequence is 17 residues long. Germline V lookup: CDR1 MNHEY, CDR2 SMNVEV (reference sequence). CDR3 in amino acids: CASSSPRTSGETYEQYF. DNA of the CDR3: TGTGCCAGCAGTTCACCCCGGACTAGCGGGGAAACCTACGAGCAGTACTTC.

The chain couples TRBV19 to TRBJ1-1, with 8 bases aligning to TRBD1. V was pared by 7 bases and J by 1 base, with 5 bases of the junction left unmatched. Germline V gene data show CDR1 as LNHDA and CDR2 as SQIVND (reference sequence). The CDR3 has 14 residues. CDR3 sequence reads: CASKNGTGNTEAFF. The CDR3 DNA reads as TGTGCCAGTAAAAATGGGACAGGGAACACTGAAGCTTTCTTT.

The chain couples TRBV27 to TRBJ2-3; 7 nucleotides line up with TRBD2. The CDR3 totals 17 residues. V lost 6 bases, J lost 0 bases, and 12 bases stayed unmatched. Germline V gives CDR1 MNHEY, CDR2 SMNVEV (reference sequence). The CDR3 loop is CASRSYPSGKSTDTQYF. CDR3 DNA: TGTGCCAGCAGGTCCTACCCTAGCGGTAAGAGCACAGATACGCAGTATTTT.

This clone was seen a few times. The chain links TRBV29-1 to TRBJ2-7; TRBD1 matches at 9 bases. There are 13 residues in the CDR3. Germline V gene data show CDR1 as SQVTM and CDR2 as ANQGSEA. The trim removed 4 bases at V and 0 bases at J, leaving 1 base unmatched. CDR3 in amino acids: CSVGDRVSYEQYF. CDR3 coding DNA: TGCAGCGTTGGGGACAGGGTCTCCTACGAGCAGTACTTC.